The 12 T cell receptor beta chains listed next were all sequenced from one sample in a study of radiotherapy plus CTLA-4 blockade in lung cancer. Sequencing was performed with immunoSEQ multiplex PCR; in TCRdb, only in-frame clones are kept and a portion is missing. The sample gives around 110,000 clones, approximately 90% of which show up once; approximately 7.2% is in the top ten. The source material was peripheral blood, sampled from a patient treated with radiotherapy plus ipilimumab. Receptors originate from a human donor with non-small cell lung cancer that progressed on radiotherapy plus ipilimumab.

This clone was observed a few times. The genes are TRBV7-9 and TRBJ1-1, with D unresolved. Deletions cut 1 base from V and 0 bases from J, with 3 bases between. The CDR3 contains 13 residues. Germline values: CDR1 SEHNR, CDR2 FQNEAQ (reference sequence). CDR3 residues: CASSLVLNTEAFF. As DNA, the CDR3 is TGTGCCAGCAGCTTAGTATTGAACACTGAAGCTTTCTTT. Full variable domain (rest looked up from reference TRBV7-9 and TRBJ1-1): DTGVSQNPRHKITKRGQNVTFRCDPISEHNRLYWYRQTLGQGPEFLTYFQNEAQLEKSRLLSDRFSAERPKGSFSTLEIQRTEQGDSAMYLCASSLVLNTEAFFGQGTRLTVV.

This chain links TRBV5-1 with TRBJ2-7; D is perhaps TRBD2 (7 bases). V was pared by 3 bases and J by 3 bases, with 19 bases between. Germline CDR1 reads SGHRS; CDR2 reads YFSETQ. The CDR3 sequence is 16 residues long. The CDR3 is CASSYAGAGVVYEQYF. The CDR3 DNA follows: TGCGCCAGCAGCTACGCAGGGGCGGGAGTCGTCTACGAGCAGTACTTC.

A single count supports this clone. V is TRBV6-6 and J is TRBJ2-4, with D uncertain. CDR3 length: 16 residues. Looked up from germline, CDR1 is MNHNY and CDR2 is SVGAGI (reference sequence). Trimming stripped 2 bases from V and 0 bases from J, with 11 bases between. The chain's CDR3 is CASSYATKAAKNIQYF. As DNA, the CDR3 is TGTGCCAGCAGTTACGCCACAAAAGCAGCCAAAAACATTCAGTACTTC.

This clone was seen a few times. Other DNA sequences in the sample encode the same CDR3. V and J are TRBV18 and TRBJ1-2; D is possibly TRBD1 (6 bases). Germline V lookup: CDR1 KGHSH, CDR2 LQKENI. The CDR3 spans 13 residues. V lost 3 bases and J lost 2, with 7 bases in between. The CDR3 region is CASSPDRNYGYTF. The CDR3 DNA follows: TGTGCCAGCTCACCTGACAGGAACTATGGCTACACCTTC.

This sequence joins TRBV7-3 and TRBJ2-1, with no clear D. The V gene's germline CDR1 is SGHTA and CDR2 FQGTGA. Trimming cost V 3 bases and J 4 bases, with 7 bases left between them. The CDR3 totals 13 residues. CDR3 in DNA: TGTGCCAGCAGCTTCGGCCTATACAATGAGCAGTTCTTC. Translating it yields CASSFGLYNEQFF. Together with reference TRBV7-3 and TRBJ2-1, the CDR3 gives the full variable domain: GAGVSQTPSNKVTEKGKYVELRCDPISGHTALYWYRQSLGQGPEFLIYFQGTGAADDSGLPNDRFFAVRPEGSVSTLKIQRTERGDSAVYLCASSFGLYNEQFFGPGTRLTVL.

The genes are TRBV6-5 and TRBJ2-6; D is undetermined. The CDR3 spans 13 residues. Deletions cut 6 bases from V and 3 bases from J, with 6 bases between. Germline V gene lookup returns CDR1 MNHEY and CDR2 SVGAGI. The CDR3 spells CASRPVGANVLTF. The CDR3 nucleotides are TGTGCCAGCAGGCCTGTTGGGGCCAACGTCCTGACTTTC.

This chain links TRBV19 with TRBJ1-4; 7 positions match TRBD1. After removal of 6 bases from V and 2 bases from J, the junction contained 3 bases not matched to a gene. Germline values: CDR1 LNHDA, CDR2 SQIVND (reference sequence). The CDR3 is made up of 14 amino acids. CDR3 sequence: CASSIQGTNEKLFF. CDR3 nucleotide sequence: TGTGCCAGTAGCATACAGGGGACTAATGAAAAACTGTTTTTT.

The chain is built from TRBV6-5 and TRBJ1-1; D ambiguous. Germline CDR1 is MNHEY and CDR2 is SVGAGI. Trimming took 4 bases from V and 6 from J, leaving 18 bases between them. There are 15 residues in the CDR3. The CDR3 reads CASSSQSGRKSEAFF. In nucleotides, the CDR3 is TGTGCCAGCAGTTCCCAGTCGGGCAGAAAGTCTGAAGCTTTCTTT.

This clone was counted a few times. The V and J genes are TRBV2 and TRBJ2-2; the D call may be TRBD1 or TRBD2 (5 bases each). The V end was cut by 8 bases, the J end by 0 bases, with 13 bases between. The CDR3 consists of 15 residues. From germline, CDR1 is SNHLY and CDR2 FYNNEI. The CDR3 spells CASAIGTANTGELFF. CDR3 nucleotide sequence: TGTGCCAGCGCTATCGGGACGGCGAACACCGGGGAGCTGTTTTTT. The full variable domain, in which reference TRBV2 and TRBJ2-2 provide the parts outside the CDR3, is EPEVTQTPSHQVTQMGQEVILRCVPISNHLYFYWYRQILGQKVEFLVSFYNNEISEKSEIFDDQFSVERPDGSNFTLKIRSTKLEDSAMYFCASAIGTANTGELFFGEGSRLTVL.

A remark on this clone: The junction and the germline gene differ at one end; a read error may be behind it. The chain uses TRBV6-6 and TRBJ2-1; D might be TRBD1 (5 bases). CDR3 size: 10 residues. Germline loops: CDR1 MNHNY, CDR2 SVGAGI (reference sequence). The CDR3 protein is CASRGSRGVF. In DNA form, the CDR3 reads TGTGCCAGTAGGGGTTCCAGAGGTGTCTTC.

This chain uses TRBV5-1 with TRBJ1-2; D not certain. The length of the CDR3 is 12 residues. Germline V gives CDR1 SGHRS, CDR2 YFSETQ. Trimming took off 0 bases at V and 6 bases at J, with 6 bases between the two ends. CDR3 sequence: CASSLGPDGYTF. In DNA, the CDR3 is TGCGCCAGCAGCTTGGGACCTGATGGCTACACCTTC. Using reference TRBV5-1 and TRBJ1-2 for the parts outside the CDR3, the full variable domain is KAGVTQTPRYLIKTRGQQVTLSCSPISGHRSVSWYQQTPGQGLQFLFEYFSETQRNKGNFPGRFSGRQFSNSRSEMNVSTLELGDSALYLCASSLGPDGYTFGSGTRLTVV.

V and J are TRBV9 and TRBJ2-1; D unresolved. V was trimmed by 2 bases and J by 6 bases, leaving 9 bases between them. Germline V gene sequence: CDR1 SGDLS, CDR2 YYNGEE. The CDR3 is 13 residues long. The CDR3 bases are TGTGCCAGCAGCGTCGGGTTAATCAATGAGCAGTTCTTC. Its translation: CASSVGLINEQFF. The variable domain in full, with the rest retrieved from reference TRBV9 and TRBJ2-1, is DSGVTQTPKHLITATGQRVTLRCSPRSGDLSVYWYQQSLDQGLQFLIQYYNGEERAKGNILERFSAQQFPDLHSELNLSSLELGDSALYFCASSVGLINEQFFGPGTRLTVL.